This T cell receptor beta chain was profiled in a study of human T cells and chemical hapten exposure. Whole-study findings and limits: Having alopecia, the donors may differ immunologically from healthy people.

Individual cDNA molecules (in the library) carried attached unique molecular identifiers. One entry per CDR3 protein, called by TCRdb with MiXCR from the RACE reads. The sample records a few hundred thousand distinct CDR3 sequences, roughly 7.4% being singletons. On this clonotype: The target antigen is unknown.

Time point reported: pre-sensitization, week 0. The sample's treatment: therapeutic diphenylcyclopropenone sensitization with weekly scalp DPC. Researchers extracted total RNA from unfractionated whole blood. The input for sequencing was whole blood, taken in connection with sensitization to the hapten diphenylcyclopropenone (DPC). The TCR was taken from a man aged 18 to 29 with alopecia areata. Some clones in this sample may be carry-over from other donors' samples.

The CDR3 DNA reads as TGCAGTGCTAGAGATGGGACAGGGGAAGAGACCCAGTACTTC. Protein product: CSARDGTGEETQYF. The J gene is TRBJ2-5, the V gene TRBV20-1; 10 bases agree with TRBD1. The CDR3 runs 14 residues. Germline V gene data show CDR1 as DFQATT and CDR2 as SNEGSKA (reference sequence). Trimming removed 0 bases from V and 3 bases from J; junction bases left unmatched: 1.